A single TCR beta chain is shown here with its context. Generated by immunoSEQ multiplex PCR, the TCRdb table keeps only in-frame clones and is missing some. The sample lists 26,000 or so clones, around 90% occurring once. This CDR3 is built from 12 residues. Germline V gene sequence: CDR1 GTSNPN, CDR2 SVGIG (reference sequence). With 7 bases removed from V and 1 base from J, the gap between germline ends came to 10 bases. The data are from a study of T cell changes during pregnancy in multiple sclerosis. The V call is TRBV30, the J call TRBJ1-1; D gene uncertain. The source of this sequence is a female donor with multiple sclerosis, enrolled in a pregnancy study. Sample: CD8+ T cells from peripheral blood mononuclear cells, taken before pregnancy. The CDR3 nucleotides are TGTGCCTTACAGCACAGGAACACTGAAGCTTTCTTT. Amino acids: CALQHRNTEAFF.